This is a list of T cell receptor beta chains from one sample in a study of cytomegalovirus exposure and HLA in healthy donors. Here immunoSEQ multiplex PCR was the method, and the copy in TCRdb shows in-frame clones only, minus some. The data show more than 85,000 clones, with around four fifths seen just once and 2.6% held by the top ten. Material for sequencing was PBMCs. Every receptor here comes from a man aged 35 to 55 in good health and CMV-seronegative. Both conserved end residues are part of each CDR3. The order of the fields is J gene, V gene, CDR3 length, clone size, D gene, CDR3 protein, CDR3 DNA. A D gene is named only where the DNA matches it firmly. Not every row has a clone size; where given, it reads once, few, many or a size class.

>TRBJ2-7|TRBV7-9|14|-|-
CSSSLGGTPYEQYF
TGTTCCAGCAGCTTAGGAGGGACTCCCTACGAGCAGTACTTC
>TRBJ2-1|TRBV5-1|15|few|TRBD1
CASSQGQGIYNEQFF
TGCGCCAGCAGCCAAGGACAGGGTATATACAATGAGCAGTTCTTC
>TRBJ1-5|TRBV12-5|15|-|TRBD1
CASGLGGQGNQPQHF
TGTGCTAGTGGTTTGGGCGGACAGGGCAATCAGCCCCAGCATTTT
>TRBJ1-4|TRBV7-8|12|-|-
CASSHSMEELFF
TGTGCCAGCAGCCATTCTATGGAGGAACTGTTTTTT
>TRBJ1-1|TRBV7-3|15|-|-
CASSLIRRGNTEAFF
TGTGCCAGCAGCTTAATAAGACGGGGGAACACTGAAGCTTTCTTT
>TRBJ2-1|TRBV5-1|14|-|TRBD2
CASSPQAGGNEQFF
TGCGCCAGCAGCCCCCAAGCGGGGGGGAATGAGCAGTTCTTC
>TRBJ2-7|TRBV6-6|13|-|-
CASSYLGNYEQYF
TGTGCCAGCAGTTACCTCGGGAACTACGAGCAGTACTTC
>TRBJ1-4|TRBV6-6|15|few|-
CASSSHRDLNEKLFF
TGTGCCAGCAGTTCCCACAGGGACCTTAATGAAAAACTGTTTTTT
>TRBJ2-7|TRBV19|15|-|-
CASSMGAGLSYEQYF
TGTGCCAGTAGTATGGGAGCCGGGCTTTCCTACGAGCAGTACTTC
>TRBJ2-1|TRBV19|13|-|-
CASTGSPYNEQFF
TGTGCCAGTACAGGATCTCCCTACAATGAGCAGTTCTTC
>TRBJ1-1|TRBV5-1|14|-|-
CASSLGQMNTEAFF
TGCGCCAGCAGCTTGGGACAGATGAACACTGAAGCTTTCTTT
>TRBJ2-7|TRBV9|18|-|-
CASSLSVGQGTLSDEQYF
TGTGCCAGCAGCCTCTCCGTTGGGCAGGGTACCTTATCCGACGAGCAGTACTTC
>TRBJ2-7|TRBV4-3|16|-|-
CASSQDITGLTYEQYF
TGCGCCAGCAGCCAAGATATAACAGGGCTGACCTACGAGCAGTACTTC
>TRBJ2-7|TRBV19|15|-|TRBD1
CASSDRQGTIYEQYF
TGTGCCAGTAGTGACAGACAGGGCACTATCTACGAGCAGTACTTC
>TRBJ2-7|TRBV4-3|13|once|-
CASSQDGSYEQYF
TGCGCCAGCAGCCAAGACGGCTCCTACGAGCAGTACTTC
>TRBJ2-1|TRBV7-9|13|-|-
CASSRNQGNEQFF
TGTGCCAGCAGCCGGAACCAGGGTAATGAGCAGTTCTTC
>TRBJ2-6|TRBV2|13|-|-
CASSPDRESVLTF
TGTGCCAGCAGCCCGGACAGAGAGAGCGTCCTGACTTTC
>TRBJ1-2|TRBV14|12|-|-
CASSQNSYGYTF
TGTGCCAGCAGCCAAAACAGCTATGGCTACACCTTC
>TRBJ2-5|TRBV5-8|15|-|TRBD1
CASSLGVGGEETQYF
TGTGCCAGCAGCTTGGGGGTAGGGGGCGAAGAGACCCAGTACTTC
>TRBJ1-2|TRBV6-5|13|-|-
CASRTQNYYGYTF
TGTGCCAGCAGAACACAGAATTACTATGGCTACACCTTC
>TRBJ1-4|TRBV27|12|few|-
CASSGDRQKLFF
TGTGCCAGCAGCGGTGACAGGCAAAAACTGTTTTTT
>TRBJ2-7|TRBV2|16|few|-
CASSENPGEGSYEQYF
TGTGCCAGCAGCGAAAACCCAGGGGAGGGATCCTACGAGCAGTACTTC
>TRBJ1-1|TRBV18|14|-|-
CASSPPSTVSEAFF
TGTGCCAGCTCACCACCGTCTACAGTCTCTGAAGCTTTCTTT
>TRBJ2-7|TRBV9|20|-|TRBD2
CASNLMWGLAGGPLPNEQYF
TGTGCCAGCAACCTAATGTGGGGACTAGCGGGGGGGCCTCTTCCTAATGAGCAGTACTTC